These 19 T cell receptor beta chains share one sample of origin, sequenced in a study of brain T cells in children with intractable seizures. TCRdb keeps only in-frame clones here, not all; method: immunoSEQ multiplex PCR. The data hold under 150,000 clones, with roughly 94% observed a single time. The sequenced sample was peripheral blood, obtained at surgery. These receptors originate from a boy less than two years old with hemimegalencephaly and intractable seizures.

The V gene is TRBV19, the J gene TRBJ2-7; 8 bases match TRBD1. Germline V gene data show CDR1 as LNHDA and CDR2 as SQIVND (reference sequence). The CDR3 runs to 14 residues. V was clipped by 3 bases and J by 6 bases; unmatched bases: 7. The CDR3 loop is CASSIGQGALEQYF. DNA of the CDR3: TGTGCCAGTAGTATCGGCCAGGGGGCCCTCGAGCAGTACTTC.

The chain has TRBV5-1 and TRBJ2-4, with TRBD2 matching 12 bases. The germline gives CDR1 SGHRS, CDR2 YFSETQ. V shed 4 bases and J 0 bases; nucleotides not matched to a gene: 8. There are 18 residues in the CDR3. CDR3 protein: CASSPRWTSGEAKNIQYF. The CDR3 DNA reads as TGCGCCAGCAGCCCCAGATGGACTAGCGGGGAAGCCAAAAACATTCAGTACTTC.

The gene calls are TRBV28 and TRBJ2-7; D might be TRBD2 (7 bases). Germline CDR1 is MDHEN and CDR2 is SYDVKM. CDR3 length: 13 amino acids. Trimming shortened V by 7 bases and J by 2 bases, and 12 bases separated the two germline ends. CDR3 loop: CASTSGGPYEQYF. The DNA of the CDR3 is TGTGCCAGCACCTCGGGGGGCCCCTACGAGCAGTACTTC.

The CDR3 sequence: CASSVDRGADTQYF. The CDR3 coding sequence is TGTGCCAGCAGCGTAGACAGGGGGGCAGATACGCAGTATTTT. The chain joins TRBV7-3 to TRBJ2-3; TRBD1 aligns across 9 bases. Germline CDR1 reads SGHTA; CDR2 reads FQGTGA. V shed 5 bases, J shed 4 bases, and the junction held 4 bases outside the gene matches. The CDR3 length is 14 residues.

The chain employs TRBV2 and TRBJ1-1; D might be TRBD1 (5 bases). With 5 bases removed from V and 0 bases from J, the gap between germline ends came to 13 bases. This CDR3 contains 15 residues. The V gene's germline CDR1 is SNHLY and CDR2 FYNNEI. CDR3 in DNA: TGTGCCAGCAGTTATCAGGGAGGGGTGAACACTGAAGCTTTCTTT. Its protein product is CASSYQGGVNTEAFF.

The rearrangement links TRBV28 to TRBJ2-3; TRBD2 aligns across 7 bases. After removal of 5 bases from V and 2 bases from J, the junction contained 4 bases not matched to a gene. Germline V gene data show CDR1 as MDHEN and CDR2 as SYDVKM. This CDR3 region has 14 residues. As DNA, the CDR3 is TGTGCCAGCAGTCAGCGGGGACCCACAGATACGCAGTATTTT. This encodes CASSQRGPTDTQYF.

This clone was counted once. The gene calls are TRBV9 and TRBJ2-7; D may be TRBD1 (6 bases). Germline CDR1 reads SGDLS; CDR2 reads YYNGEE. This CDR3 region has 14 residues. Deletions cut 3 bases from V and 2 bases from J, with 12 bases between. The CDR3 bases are TGTGCCAGCAGCGGAGGACAGAGCCCCTACGAGCAGTACTTC. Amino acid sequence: CASSGGQSPYEQYF.

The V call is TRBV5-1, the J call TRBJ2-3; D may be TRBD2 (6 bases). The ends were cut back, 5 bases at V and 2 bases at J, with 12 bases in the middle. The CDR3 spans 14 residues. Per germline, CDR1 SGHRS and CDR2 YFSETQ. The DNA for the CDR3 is TGCGCCAGCAGAGTAGCGGAGCCCACAGATACGCAGTATTTT. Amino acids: CASRVAEPTDTQYF.

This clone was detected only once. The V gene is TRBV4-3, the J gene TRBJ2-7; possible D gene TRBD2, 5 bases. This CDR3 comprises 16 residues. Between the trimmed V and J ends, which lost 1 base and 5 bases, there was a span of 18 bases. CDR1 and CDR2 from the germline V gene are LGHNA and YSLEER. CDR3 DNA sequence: TGCGCCAGCAGCCAAGGGCGGGCCCTGAAAGTCCACGAGCAGTACTTC. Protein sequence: CASSQGRALKVHEQYF.

The CDR3 bases are TGTGCCTGGACTAGCGGGAGTTACGAGCAGTACTTC. Its protein product is CAWTSGSYEQYF. The chain couples TRBV30 to TRBJ2-7, with 10 bases lining up with TRBD2. The CDR3 extends over 12 amino acids. Trimming removed 4 bases from V and 4 bases from J; junction bases left unmatched: 1. Germline V gene lookup returns CDR1 GTSNPN and CDR2 SVGIG (reference sequence).

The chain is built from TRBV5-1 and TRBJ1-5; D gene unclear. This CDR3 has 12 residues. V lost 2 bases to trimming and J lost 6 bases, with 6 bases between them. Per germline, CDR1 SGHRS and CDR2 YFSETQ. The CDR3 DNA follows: TGCGCCAGCAGCTTTGGCTGTCAGCCCCAGCATTTT. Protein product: CASSFGCQPQHF.

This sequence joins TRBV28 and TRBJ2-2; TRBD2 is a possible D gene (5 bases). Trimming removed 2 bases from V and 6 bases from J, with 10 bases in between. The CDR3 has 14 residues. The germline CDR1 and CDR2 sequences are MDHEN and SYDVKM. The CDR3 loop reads CASSLRVLAGELFF. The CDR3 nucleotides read TGTGCCAGCAGTTTAAGAGTACTAGCCGGGGAGCTGTTTTTT.

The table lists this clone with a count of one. The CDR3: CASSQTSGGTNEQFF. As DNA, the CDR3 is TGTGCCAGCAGCCAGACTAGCGGGGGAACCAATGAGCAGTTCTTC. This chain joins TRBV4-2 and TRBJ2-1, with 12 bases matching TRBD2. Per the germline V gene, CDR1 is LGHNA and CDR2 is YNFKEQ. Germline trimming cut 3 bases from V and 6 bases from J; bases unmatched to any gene: 3. There are 15 residues in the CDR3.

The CDR3 coding sequence is TGTGCCAGCGGGGGGAGACTAGCGGGAGAGGGTCGCTACGAGCAGTACTTC. Translating it yields CASGGRLAGEGRYEQYF. The chain combines TRBV2 with TRBJ2-7; 12 bases line up with TRBD2. V lost 8 bases and J lost 3; bases outside the gene matches: 14. Germline-derived CDR1 and CDR2 are SNHLY and FYNNEI. The CDR3 loop spans 17 amino acids.

Written as DNA, the CDR3 is TGCGCCAGCAGTGAGTCCGCCCCTTCTCGCGAGCAGTACTTC. Its protein is CASSESAPSREQYF. V usage is TRBV10-2 and J usage is TRBJ2-7, with no clear D. This CDR3 comprises 14 residues. CDR1 and CDR2 from the germline V gene are WSHSY and SAAADI. Trimming shortened V by 0 bases and J by 6 bases, and 12 bases separated the two germline ends.

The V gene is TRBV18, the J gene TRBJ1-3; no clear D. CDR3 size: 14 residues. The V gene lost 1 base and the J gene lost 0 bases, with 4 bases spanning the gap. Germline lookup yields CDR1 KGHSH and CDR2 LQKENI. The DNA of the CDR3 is TGTGCCAGCTCACCACAGGGCTCTGGAAACACCATATATTTT. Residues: CASSPQGSGNTIYF.

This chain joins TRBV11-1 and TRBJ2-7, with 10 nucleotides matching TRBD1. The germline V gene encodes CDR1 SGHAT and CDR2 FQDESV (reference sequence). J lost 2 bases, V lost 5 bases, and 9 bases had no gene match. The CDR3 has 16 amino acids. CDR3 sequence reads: CASSDRQGAPPYEQYF. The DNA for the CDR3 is TGTGCCAGCAGCGACAGACAGGGGGCCCCCCCCTACGAGCAGTACTTC. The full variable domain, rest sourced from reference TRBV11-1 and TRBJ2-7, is EAEVAQSPRYKITEKSQAVAFWCDPISGHATLYWYRQILGQGPELLVQFQDESVVDDSQLPKDRFSAERLKGVDSTLKIQPAELGDSAMYLCASSDRQGAPPYEQYFGPGTRLTVT.

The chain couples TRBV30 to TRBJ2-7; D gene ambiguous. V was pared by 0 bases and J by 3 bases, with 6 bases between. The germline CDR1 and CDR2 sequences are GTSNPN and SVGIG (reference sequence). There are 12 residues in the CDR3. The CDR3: CAWSVRSYEQYF. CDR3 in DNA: TGTGCCTGGAGTGTACGTAGCTACGAGCAGTACTTC.

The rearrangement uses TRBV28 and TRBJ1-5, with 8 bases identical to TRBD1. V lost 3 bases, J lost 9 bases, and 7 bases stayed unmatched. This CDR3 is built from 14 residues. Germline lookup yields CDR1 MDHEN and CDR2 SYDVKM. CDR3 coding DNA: TGTGCCAGCAGTTTGACAGGGGAGGAGGGGCCCCAGCATTTT. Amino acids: CASSLTGEEGPQHF.